The clone carrying this T cell receptor beta chain occurred a few times. Its antigen is undetermined. V was trimmed by 4 bases and J by 4 bases, leaving 12 bases between them. This CDR3 is 14 amino acids long. Germline CDR1 is SGHDT and CDR2 is YYEEEE. This sample was taken from a study of T cells in Graves' hyperthyroidism and ophthalmopathy. Study-level findings and limits: Ophthalmopathy was predicted by the model a median of about 6.7 months ahead of onset.

Template material for amplifying TCR beta CDR3 regions consisted of RNA transcripts. Carried out on the TCR CDR3, a first-round RT-PCR used the HTBI primer set. TCRdb recomputed calls from the multiplex PCR reads with MiXCR, one row per CDR3 protein. The repertoire consists of roughly 800,000 distinct CDR3 sequences, with approximately 40% occurring once and the leading ten covering 8.9%. This sequence originates from a man younger than 35 with Graves' hyperthyroidism. The specimen sequenced was blood. The V and J genes are TRBV5-6 and TRBJ1-3, with unresolved D. The DNA for the CDR3 is TGTGCCAGCAGCAGTGGGGTGTACGGAAACACCATATATTTT. Translating it yields CASSSGVYGNTIYF. Full variable domain (remainder filled in from reference TRBV5-6 and TRBJ1-3): DAGVTQSPTHLIKTRGQQVTLRCSPKSGHDTVSWYQQALGQGPQFIFQYYEEEERQRGNFPDRFSGHQFPNYSSELNVNALLLGDSALYLCASSSGVYGNTIYFGEGSWLTVV.